Sequencing of this TCR beta chain was carried out in a study of blood T cells in healthy people across ages. Turning to the study itself: About one barcoded beta molecule per two T cells came from capture by template switching.

V was pared by 1 base and J by 0 bases, with 9 bases between. Germline CDR1 MGHRA, CDR2 YSYEKL. CDR3 length: 16 amino acids. Each donor was a healthy Caucasian individual from Russia, aged roughly 6 to 100. Isolation yielded PBMCs, at least 7 million per sample, in every case. With a J-beta primer mix and a sample-barcoded 5' primer, a second PCR ran about 7 to 12 cycles. Via MiXCR, TCRdb re-called the 5' RACE reads, giving one row per CDR3 protein. The sample holds 660,000 or so distinct CDR3 sequences, 58% seen once. The sequence came from a man aged 55 to 70 in good health. This chain connects TRBV4-1 to TRBJ2-2; no clear D gene. Sequences were obtained from blood. The CDR3 region has the DNA TGCGCCAGCAGCCAAGGGTGGGGTACGAACACCGGGGAGCTGTTTTTT. As protein: CASSQGWGTNTGELFF.